A selection of T cell receptor beta chains follows, all from one sample in a study of OX40 agonist ivuxolimab in advanced cancers. Some clones are missing from TCRdb's copy, which holds only in-frame ones; the method was immunoSEQ multiplex PCR. The repertoire consists of about 33,000 clones, with roughly 84% occurring once and the leading ten covering around 12%. This material consisted of CD4+ or CD8+ T cells sorted from blood, taken in a trial of the OX40 agonist ivuxolimab. The receptors shown here come from an adult with an advanced solid tumor such as melanoma, head and neck, liver or kidney cancer. CDR3s include the opening cysteine and the closing phenylalanine or tryptophan. A D gene is named only where the DNA matches it firmly. For some rows the clone size is stated as once, few or many, or as a class when expanded; others skip it.

clone_size	v_call	j_call	d_call	cdr3_nt	cdr3_aa
.	TRBV2	TRBJ2-7	TRBD2	TGTGCCAGCGGGGCGGGGGGAAGCTACGAGCAGTACTTC	CASGAGGSYEQYF
.	TRBV9	TRBJ2-1	.	TGTGCCAGCAGCCCCCAAAGGCGGTCCTACAATGAGCAGTTCTTC	CASSPQRRSYNEQFF
.	TRBV11-2	TRBJ2-5	TRBD2	TGTGCCAGCAGTCCATCCTGGGGGGGGCAAGAGACCCAGTACTTC	CASSPSWGGQETQYF
.	TRBV7-9	TRBJ2-7	.	TGTGCCAGCAGCTTAGGCACAGCCTACGAGCAGTACTTC	CASSLGTAYEQYF
.	TRBV28	TRBJ1-2	.	TGTGCCAGCACCCAGGACGCCATTTATGGCTACACCTTC	CASTQDAIYGYTF
.	TRBV28	TRBJ2-7	TRBD1	TGTGCCAGCAGTTTGTACCCCGGGACAGATAGCTCCTACGAGCAGTACTTC	CASSLYPGTDSSYEQYF
.	TRBV27	TRBJ2-7	.	TGTGCCAGCAGTTTATTCTTCGGTGGTGGGGGGGAGCAGTACTTC	CASSLFFGGGGEQYF
.	TRBV27	TRBJ2-7	TRBD2	TGTGCCAGCGCTTTAGCGGGAGGCTCCTACGAGCAGTACTTC	CASALAGGSYEQYF
.	TRBV6-5	TRBJ2-5	.	TGTGCCAGCAGTAGAACAGGGTACCAAGAGACCCAGTACTTC	CASSRTGYQETQYF
medium-sized	TRBV7-7	TRBJ2-1	TRBD2	TGTGCCAGCAGCCTGGGGACTAGCGGGAGTTCAAGGGACAATGAGCAGTTCTTC	CASSLGTSGSSRDNEQFF
.	TRBV7-6	TRBJ2-7	TRBD2	TGTGCCAGCAGCTCGAGACTAGCGGGAGCCTTCTACGAGCAGTACTTC	CASSSRLAGAFYEQYF
few	TRBV2	TRBJ2-7	.	TGTGCCAGCAAACCGGTATCCTACGAGCAGTACTTC	CASKPVSYEQYF
.	TRBV10-3	TRBJ1-1	.	TGTGCCATCAGTGAGTCGGGGGGCCCTGAAGCTTTCTTT	CAISESGGPEAFF
.	TRBV5-6	TRBJ2-7	.	TGTGCCAGCAGCTTGGCCTCCAACGAGCCGGAGTACTTC	CASSLASNEPEYF
.	TRBV19	TRBJ2-3	.	TGTGCCAGTAGTAGGACAGCGAACCTTCACACAGATACGCAGTATTTT	CASSRTANLHTDTQYF
.	TRBV7-6	TRBJ1-4	.	TGTGCCAGCAGCCCAGGGACCCAGGTCGGTGAAAAACTGTTTTTT	CASSPGTQVGEKLFF
.	TRBV6-1	TRBJ2-1	.	TGTGCCAGCAGTGGGCCACAGGAAGATGAGCAGTTCTTC	CASSGPQEDEQFF
.	TRBV6-6	TRBJ2-7	.	TGTGCCAGCAGTTACTCTGGTAGGCTCTCCTACGAGCAGTACTTC	CASSYSGRLSYEQYF
.	TRBV7-6	TRBJ2-1	.	TGTGCCAGCAGCGGGTTGGGCAATGAGCAGTTCTTC	CASSGLGNEQFF
.	TRBV11-2	TRBJ1-4	.	TGTGCCAGCAGCCAATGGACAGTTTCCGATGAAAAACTGTTTTTT	CASSQWTVSDEKLFF
.	TRBV7-9	TRBJ2-7	TRBD1	TGTGCCAGCAGCACCGGGACAGGGACCTGGGAGCAGTACTTC	CASSTGTGTWEQYF
.	TRBV29-1	TRBJ2-7	TRBD1	TGCAGCGTTCGAGACGGGACAGGGGCCTACGAGCAGTACTTC	CSVRDGTGAYEQYF
.	TRBV9	TRBJ1-3	.	TGTGCCAGCAGTGACGGAAACACCATATATTTT	CASSDGNTIYF
.	TRBV4-3	TRBJ1-5	.	TGCGCCAGCAGCCAAGCGGACAGTCCCAATCAGCCCCAGCATTTT	CASSQADSPNQPQHF
.	TRBV11-2	TRBJ2-3	TRBD2	TGTGCCAGCAGCTTAGAATGGGGGGGAAGCACAGATACGCAGTATTTT	CASSLEWGGSTDTQYF
.	TRBV7-3	TRBJ1-6	TRBD1	TGTGCCAGCAGCCTTCAGGGGGCGGGCAATTCACCCCTCCACTTT	CASSLQGAGNSPLHF
once	TRBV19	TRBJ1-1	TRBD1	TGTGCCAGTATGACAGGGGGATTGAACACTGAAGCTTTCTTT	CASMTGGLNTEAFF
.	TRBV27	TRBJ2-7	.	TGTGCCAGCAGTTTCACAGGGACGCTAACCTACGAGCAGTACTTC	CASSFTGTLTYEQYF
.	TRBV5-5	TRBJ1-2	TRBD1	TGTGCCAGCAGCCCGCCCTCAGGGGGCTATGGCTACACCTTC	CASSPPSGGYGYTF
.	TRBV27	TRBJ2-7	TRBD1	TGTGCCAGCCGCTCCGGGACAGCGTGGGACGAGCAGTACTTC	CASRSGTAWDEQYF
.	TRBV5-1	TRBJ2-1	.	TGCGCCAGCAGCTTGATCAATGAGCAGTTCTTC	CASSLINEQFF
.	TRBV6-1	TRBJ2-7	.	TGTGCCAGCAGTGAAGAGGTCGGCCCCCGGCAGTACTTC	CASSEEVGPRQYF
.	TRBV19	TRBJ1-2	.	TGTGCCAGTAGTTACGAGATCTCGGGCCTCTATGGCTACACCTTC	CASSYEISGLYGYTF
.	TRBV7-9	TRBJ1-2	.	TGTGCCAGCAGCATCCGACAACGGACCAACTATGGCTACACCTTC	CASSIRQRTNYGYTF
.	TRBV6-5	TRBJ2-5	.	TGTGCCAGCAGTTACGCCTCAGGGGACCCGGAGACCCAGTACTTC	CASSYASGDPETQYF
.	TRBV9	TRBJ2-1	TRBD2	TGTGCCAGCAGCGTACATGGGTTAGCGGGGGACTATGAGCAGTTCTTC	CASSVHGLAGDYEQFF
.	TRBV7-3	TRBJ2-7	TRBD1	TGTGCCAGCAGCTTAAAGGGCGGACAGGGGGGTCGGAACGAGCAGTACTTC	CASSLKGGQGGRNEQYF
.	TRBV11-2	TRBJ2-7	.	TGTGCCAGCAGCTATTCCGGACAGCACCACTCCTACGAGCAGTACTTC	CASSYSGQHHSYEQYF
.	TRBV5-1	TRBJ2-4	.	TGCGCCAGCAGCGCGGGCAGGGCGGGCAAAAACATTCAGTACTTC	CASSAGRAGKNIQYF
.	TRBV28	TRBJ1-1	.	TGTGCCAGCATCTGGGACGGAACGAACACTGAAGCTTTCTTT	CASIWDGTNTEAFF
.	TRBV19	TRBJ1-5	TRBD1	TGTGCCAGTAGTTATGACAGGGGCGGTCAGCCCCAGCATTTT	CASSYDRGGQPQHF
.	TRBV6-1	TRBJ1-1	.	TGTGCCAGCAGTGTCGCAGGAGCGATGAACACTGAAGCTTTCTTT	CASSVAGAMNTEAFF
.	TRBV13	TRBJ2-5	.	TGTGCCAGCAGCTACATTCAAGAGACCCAGTACTTC	CASSYIQETQYF
.	TRBV11-2	TRBJ2-5	.	TGTGCCAGCAGCTTAGGTGGGGGCGGTGAGACCCAGTACTTC	CASSLGGGGETQYF
once	TRBV7-9	TRBJ1-5	.	TGTGCCAGCAGCTTAGAACAGGGTCAGCCCCAGCATTTT	CASSLEQGQPQHF
.	TRBV9	TRBJ2-5	TRBD2	TGTGCCAGCAGCGCCCATTTAGCGGGACAAGAGACCCAGTACTTC	CASSAHLAGQETQYF
.	TRBV6-5	TRBJ1-1	.	TGTGCCAGCGGGGACACTGAAGCTTTCTTT	CASGDTEAFF
.	TRBV30	TRBJ2-7	TRBD1	TGTGCCTGGAGTACTGACGACAGGGCGGGCGAGCAGTACTTC	CAWSTDDRAGEQYF
.	TRBV9	TRBJ2-7	TRBD2	TGTGCCAGCAGCCCATTAGCGGGGGAGCCCTACGAGCAGTACTTC	CASSPLAGEPYEQYF
.	TRBV5-5	TRBJ2-1	TRBD1	TGTGCCAGCAGCTGGGACAGGGACCACAATGAGCAGTTCTTC	CASSWDRDHNEQFF
few	TRBV2	TRBJ1-2	TRBD1	TGTGCCAGCAGTGATGGGACAGGGGGCGAGGGTGGCTACACCTTC	CASSDGTGGEGGYTF
.	TRBV2	TRBJ2-7	.	TGTGCCAGCAGTGAATTACAGGGCGGGAGCTACGAGCAGTACTTC	CASSELQGGSYEQYF
.	TRBV7-8	TRBJ1-1	.	TGTGCCAGCACCATGGGGACCCCCGGGACTGAAGCTTTCTTT	CASTMGTPGTEAFF
few	TRBV25-1	TRBJ1-5	.	TGTGCCAGCAGTCCCCGGGGGGGGAATCAGCCCCAGCATTTT	CASSPRGGNQPQHF